These T cell receptor beta chains were read from a single sample in a study of cytomegalovirus exposure and HLA in healthy donors. Generated by immunoSEQ multiplex PCR, the TCRdb table keeps only in-frame clones and is missing some. The data hold tens of thousands of clones, with approximately 80% observed a single time. Sample: PBMCs. These receptors all come from a man between 65 and 85 years old in good health and CMV-seropositive. Each CDR3 is given with its conserved first and last residue. A D gene is named only where the DNA matches it firmly. A clone size is listed for some rows: how often the clone was seen (once, few, many), or a class if it is expanded.

v_call	clone_size	d_call	j_call	cdr3_length	cdr3_aa	cdr3_nt
TRBV11-3	-	-	TRBJ1-4	13	CATQEAYHEKLFF	TGTGCCACCCAAGAGGCCTATCATGAAAAACTGTTTTTT
TRBV5-5	-	-	TRBJ1-2	14	CASSEGIWDYGYTF	TGTGCCAGCAGCGAGGGTATTTGGGACTATGGCTACACCTTC
TRBV11-2	once	-	TRBJ1-1	14	CASSSAGGPTEAFF	TGTGCCAGCAGCTCGGCTGGGGGCCCCACTGAAGCTTTCTTT
TRBV10-1	-	TRBD1	TRBJ2-2	14	CASSEGQGAGELFF	TGCGCCAGCAGTGAGGGACAGGGGGCCGGGGAGCTGTTTTTT
TRBV28	-	TRBD1	TRBJ2-2	15	CASSTRTGNTGELFF	TGTGCCAGCAGTACCCGGACAGGGAACACCGGGGAGCTGTTTTTT
TRBV10-2	few	TRBD1	TRBJ2-2	14	CASRTGIGAGELFF	TGCGCCAGCAGGACAGGGATCGGGGCCGGGGAGCTGTTTTTT
TRBV10-3	-	TRBD1	TRBJ1-2	15	CAISESRTGIFGYTF	TGTGCCATCAGTGAGTCAAGGACAGGGATTTTTGGCTACACCTTC
TRBV9	few	TRBD1	TRBJ2-5	15	CASSVSGTGKETQYF	TGTGCCAGCAGCGTGTCCGGGACAGGAAAAGAGACCCAGTACTTC
TRBV6-5	-	TRBD2	TRBJ2-7	14	CASRRTSGPYEQYF	TGTGCCAGCAGAAGGACTAGCGGCCCCTACGAGCAGTACTTC
TRBV5-1	few	-	TRBJ2-5	16	CASSPGTPGGRETQYF	TGCGCCAGCAGCCCGGGCACCCCTGGAGGGCGGGAGACCCAGTACTTC
TRBV18	-	TRBD1	TRBJ2-7	12	CASSTTGYEQYF	TGTGCCAGCTCAACGACAGGGTACGAGCAGTACTTC
TRBV30	few	-	TRBJ2-2	14	CAWRKNRATGELFF	TGTGCCTGGAGGAAAAACAGGGCTACCGGGGAGCTGTTTTTT
TRBV7-9	once	TRBD2	TRBJ2-7	17	CASSPTSGRPSSYEQYF	TGTGCCAGCAGCCCGACTAGCGGGAGGCCCAGCTCCTACGAGCAGTACTTC
TRBV18	few	-	TRBJ1-2	16	CASSPAEGQRIGGYTF	TGTGCCAGCTCACCCGCAGAGGGTCAGCGTATCGGTGGCTACACCTTC
TRBV5-5	-	-	TRBJ1-5	13	CASSLSGEEPQHF	TGTGCCAGCAGCTTGAGTGGGGAGGAGCCCCAGCATTTT
TRBV5-1	-	-	TRBJ1-1	16	CASNWATGIGNTEAFF	TGCGCCAGCAACTGGGCCACGGGGATCGGAAACACTGAAGCTTTCTTT
TRBV28	-	-	TRBJ2-7	13	CASSSGHGDEQYF	TGTGCCAGCAGTTCGGGACACGGGGACGAGCAGTACTTC
TRBV6-4	-	-	TRBJ2-1	13	CASSESTLNEQFF	TGTGCCAGCAGTGAATCGACACTCAATGAGCAGTTCTTC
TRBV4-1	-	TRBD1	TRBJ2-7	15	CASSRRTGQGYEQYF	TGCGCCAGCAGCCGAAGGACGGGACAGGGCTACGAGCAGTACTTC
TRBV4-1	-	-	TRBJ1-1	17	CASSPQEAGIMNTEAFF	TGCGCCAGCAGCCCCCAAGAGGCAGGGATCATGAACACTGAAGCTTTCTTT
TRBV6-1	-	-	TRBJ2-7	11	CASSGRYEQYF	TGTGCCAGCAGTGGGAGGTACGAGCAGTACTTC
TRBV14	-	-	TRBJ2-6	12	CASSQSTNVLTF	TGTGCCAGCAGCCAGAGTACCAACGTCCTGACTTTC
TRBV2	-	TRBD1	TRBJ2-3	15	CASTWQGESTDTQYF	TGTGCCAGCACCTGGCAGGGGGAATCCACAGATACGCAGTATTTT
TRBV11-3	once	TRBD2	TRBJ2-3	16	CASSPGLSSPTDTQYF	TGTGCCAGCAGCCCGGGACTATCCAGTCCCACAGATACGCAGTATTTT
TRBV7-9	-	-	TRBJ2-3	13	CASSLTSWDTQYF	TGTGCCAGCAGCTTGACATCTTGGGATACGCAGTATTTT
TRBV5-1	-	TRBD1	TRBJ2-5	12	CASRDRAETQYF	TGCGCCAGCAGGGACAGGGCAGAGACCCAGTACTTC